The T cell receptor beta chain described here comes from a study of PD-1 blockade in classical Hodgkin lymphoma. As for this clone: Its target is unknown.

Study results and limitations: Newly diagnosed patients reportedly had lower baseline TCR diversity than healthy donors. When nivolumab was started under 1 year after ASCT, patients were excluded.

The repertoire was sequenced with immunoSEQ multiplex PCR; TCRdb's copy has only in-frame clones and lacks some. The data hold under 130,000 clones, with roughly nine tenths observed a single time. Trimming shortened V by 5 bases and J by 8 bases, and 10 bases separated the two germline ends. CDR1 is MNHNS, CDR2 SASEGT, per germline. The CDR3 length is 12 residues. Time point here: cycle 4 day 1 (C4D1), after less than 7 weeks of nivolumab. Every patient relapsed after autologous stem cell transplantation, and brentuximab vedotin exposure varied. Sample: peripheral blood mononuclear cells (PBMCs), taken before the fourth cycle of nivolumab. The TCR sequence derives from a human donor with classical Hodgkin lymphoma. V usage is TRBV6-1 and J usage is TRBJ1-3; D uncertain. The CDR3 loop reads CASSRTWDTIYF. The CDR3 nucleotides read TGTGCCAGCAGTAGAACGTGGGACACCATATATTTT.